The 8 T cell receptor beta chains below were found in one sample sequenced in a study of blood T cell repertoires in COVID-19. The data were produced by immunoSEQ multiplex PCR, yet TCRdb's version contains in-frame clones alone and is incomplete. The sample lists about 250,000 clones, approximately 90% seen once, with approximately 2.4% in the top ten. The material sequenced was PBMCs or T cells enriched from blood (not recorded which). The receptors stem from a woman in her 30s with acute COVID-19.

This chain uses TRBV12-3 or TRBV12-4 with TRBJ1-1, with a possible D match to TRBD1 (6 bases). CDR3 length: 13 amino acids. V was pared by 5 bases and J by 5 bases, with 12 bases between. The chain's CDR3 is CASSLHDRTEAFF. Here the CDR3 DNA reads TGTGCCAGCAGTCTCCACGACAGGACTGAAGCTTTCTTT.

V is TRBV19 and J is TRBJ1-4; the match to TRBD1 covers 9 bases. This CDR3 has 16 residues. Germline V gene lookup returns CDR1 LNHDA and CDR2 SQIVND (reference sequence). Trimming took 5 bases from V and 4 from J; bases not matched to a gene: 8. The CDR3 DNA sequence: TGTGCCAGTAGTCCCGGGACAGGGTACGATAATGAAAAACTGTTTTTT. Residues: CASSPGTGYDNEKLFF.

This sequence joins TRBV4-3 and TRBJ1-2, with a tentative D call TRBD1 (6 bases). The V gene's germline CDR1 is LGHNA and CDR2 YSLEER. The germline V and J ends were trimmed by 6 bases and 4 bases, with 21 bases remaining between them. The CDR3 covers 16 residues. This CDR3 reads CASRLESTGAFYGYTF. CDR3 DNA sequence: TGCGCCAGCAGGCTCGAATCGACAGGAGCCTTCTATGGCTACACCTTC.

This clone was picked up one time. This rearrangement joins TRBV19 to TRBJ2-1; D gene unclear. The CDR3 sequence is 14 residues long. CDR1 is LNHDA, CDR2 SQIVND, per germline (reference sequence). V gave up 1 base and J gave up 6 bases, with 10 bases separating them. The CDR3 is CASSIATSGNEQFF. The CDR3 DNA reads TGTGCCAGTAGTATAGCGACCTCAGGCAATGAGCAGTTCTTC.

The chain is built from TRBV7-9 and TRBJ1-4, with D perhaps TRBD1 (5 bases). Per the germline V gene, CDR1 is SEHNR and CDR2 is FQNEAQ (reference sequence). V gave up 8 bases and J gave up 8 bases, with 12 bases separating them. This CDR3 contains 12 residues. Here the CDR3 DNA reads TGTGCCAGCGGAGACAGCCTAGAAAAACTGTTTTTT. It translates to CASGDSLEKLFF.

This rearrangement joins TRBV6-1 to TRBJ1-2, with D possibly matching TRBD1 (6 bases). The CDR3 sequence is 13 residues long. The germline gives CDR1 MNHNS, CDR2 SASEGT. The V end lost 2 bases, the J end lost 10 bases, and 14 bases lay between the germline ends. This CDR3 reads CASSEQGRIPYTF. In nucleotides, the CDR3 is TGTGCCAGCAGTGAACAGGGGAGAATACCCTACACCTTC.

This clone was observed a single time. The chain joins TRBV5-1 to TRBJ2-2; D is perhaps TRBD1 (5 bases). The V end lost 5 bases, the J end lost 3 bases, and 11 bases lay between the germline ends. The CDR3 covers 14 residues. CDR1 is SGHRS and CDR2 is YFSETQ in the germline V gene. CDR3 DNA sequence: TGCGCCAGCAGGCGCAGGGATTACACCGGGGAGCTGTTTTTT. Encoded protein: CASRRRDYTGELFF.

The V gene is TRBV7-6, the J gene TRBJ2-3; 7 nucleotides align to TRBD2. Germline V gene lookup returns CDR1 SGHVS and CDR2 FNYEAQ. This CDR3 has 14 residues. The J segment lost 5 bases and the V segment lost 5 bases, leaving 7 bases of the junction unmatched. The CDR3: CASSQRTSQDTQYF. CDR3 bases: TGTGCCAGCAGCCAACGGACTAGTCAAGATACGCAGTATTTT.